This T cell receptor beta chain comes out of a study of T cell repertoires in cytomegalovirus infection. The study's findings and limits: Within the response measured ex vivo, HLA-C-restricted CMV-specific TCR beta clonotypes were dominant.

From the reads, TCRdb called clonotypes with MiXCR, one entry per CDR3 protein. Seen here are about 270,000 distinct CDR3 sequences, 22% observed once, and the top ten hold about 21%. Only one count was recorded for this clonotype. The antigen remains unidentified. The source material was cultured PBMCs, sampled from culture after CMV antigen stimulation. The sequence was obtained from a human donor in good health (CMV status not recorded). Some clones in this sample may be carry-over from other donors' samples.

CDR3 in DNA: TGTGCCAGCAGGCCAGCGGGCACAGATACGCAGTATTTT. Residues: CASRPAGTDTQYF. The rearrangement links TRBV27 to TRBJ2-3; tentative D call: TRBD2 (5 bases). The length of the CDR3 is 13 residues. V lost 6 bases and J 1 base, leaving 8 bases between the germline ends. Germline V gene sequence: CDR1 MNHEY, CDR2 SMNVEV (reference sequence).